This paragraph reports one T cell receptor (beta chain). The sample comes from a study of cytomegalovirus exposure and HLA in healthy donors. V was pared by 6 bases and J by 7 bases, with 12 bases between. Germline CDR1 and CDR2: ENHRY and SYGVKD. The CDR3 runs to 12 residues. The PCR ran on 60 Vbeta and 13 Jbeta primers. Libraries were prepared by immunoSEQ multiplex PCR; TCRdb keeps only in-frame clonotypes and omits some of them. Counted here are some 130,000 clones, 80% occurring once; the ten biggest clones make up over 2.5%. Sequenced sample: PBMCs. The chain employs TRBV10-3 and TRBJ1-1, with D possibly matching TRBD1 (6 bases). The sequence was collected from a male donor in good health and CMV-seronegative. CDR3 region: CAIRQGGGEAFF. The CDR3 coding sequence is TGTGCCATCAGGCAGGGAGGGGGTGAAGCTTTCTTT.